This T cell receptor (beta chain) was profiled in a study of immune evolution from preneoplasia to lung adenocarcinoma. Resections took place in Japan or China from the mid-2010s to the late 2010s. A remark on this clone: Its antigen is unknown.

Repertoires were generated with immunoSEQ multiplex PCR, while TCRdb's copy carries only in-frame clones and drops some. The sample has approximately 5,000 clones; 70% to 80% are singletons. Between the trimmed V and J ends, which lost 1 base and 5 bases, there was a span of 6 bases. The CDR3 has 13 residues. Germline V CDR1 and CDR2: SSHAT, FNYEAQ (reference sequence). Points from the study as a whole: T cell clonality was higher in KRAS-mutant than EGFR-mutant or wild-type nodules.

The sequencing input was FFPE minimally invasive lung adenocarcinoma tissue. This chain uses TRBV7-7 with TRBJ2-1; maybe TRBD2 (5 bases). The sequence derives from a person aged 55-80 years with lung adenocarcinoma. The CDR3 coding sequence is TGTGCCAGCAGCTTAGGGCGGGACAATGAGCAGTTCTTC. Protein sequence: CASSLGRDNEQFF. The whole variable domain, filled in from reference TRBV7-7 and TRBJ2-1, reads GAGVSQSPRYKVTKRGQDVTLRCDPISSHATLYWYQQALGQGPEFLTYFNYEAQPDKSGLPSDRFSAERPEGSISTLTIQRTEQRDSAMYRCASSLGRDNEQFFGPGTRLTVL.